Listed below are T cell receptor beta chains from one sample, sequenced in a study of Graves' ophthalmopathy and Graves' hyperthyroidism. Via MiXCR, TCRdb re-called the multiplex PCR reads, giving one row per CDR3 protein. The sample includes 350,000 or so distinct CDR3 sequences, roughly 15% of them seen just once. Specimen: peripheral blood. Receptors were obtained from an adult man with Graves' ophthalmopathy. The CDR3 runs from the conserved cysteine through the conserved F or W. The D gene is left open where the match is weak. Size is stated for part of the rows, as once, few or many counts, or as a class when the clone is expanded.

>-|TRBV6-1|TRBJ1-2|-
TGTGCCAGCAGGGGCCCCCCGGATGACTATGGCTACACCTTC
CASRGPPDDYGYTF
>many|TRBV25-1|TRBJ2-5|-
TGTGCCAGCAGTGAACAGGGTTTAACGGGATACACGGAGACCCAGTACTTC
CASSEQGLTGYTETQYF
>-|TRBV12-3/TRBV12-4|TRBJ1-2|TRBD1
TGTGCCAGCAGTTCGGACAGGGGGCGCGGCTACACCTTC
CASSSDRGRGYTF
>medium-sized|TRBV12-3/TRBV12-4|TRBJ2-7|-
TGTGCCAGCAGTCTACGGGGCTGGAAGACCGGGCAGTACTTC
CASSLRGWKTGQYF
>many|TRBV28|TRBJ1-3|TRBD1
TGTGCCAGTGGAACAGGGGGCGGTGGAAACACCATATATTTT
CASGTGGGGNTIYF
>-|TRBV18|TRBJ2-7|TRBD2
TGTGCCAGCTCCCCGGGAGGGGGACTAGCGGAAAACGGCTACGAGCAGTACTTC
CASSPGGGLAENGYEQYF
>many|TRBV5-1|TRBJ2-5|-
TGCGCCAGCAGCTTGGAGCAGAGGTTCCAAGAGACCCAGTACTTC
CASSLEQRFQETQYF
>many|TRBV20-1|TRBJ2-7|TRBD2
TGCAGTGCTCGCCCAGCGGGGAGTTCCTACGAGCAGTACTTC
CSARPAGSSYEQYF
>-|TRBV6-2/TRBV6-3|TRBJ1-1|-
TGTGCCAGCAGTCACAGGGCGCTGAAGAACACTGAAGCTTGCTTT
CASSHRALKNTEACF
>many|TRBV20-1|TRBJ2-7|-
TGCAGTGCTAGGGGCCGGAGCTCCTACGAGCAGTACTTC
CSARGRSSYEQYF
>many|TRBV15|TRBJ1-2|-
TGTGCCACCAGCAGAGATCGAGGACGGTCCTATGGCTACACCTTC
CATSRDRGRSYGYTF
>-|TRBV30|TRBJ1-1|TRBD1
TGTGCCTGGAGTAGGACAGGGGGGTTTCTGGCTGAAGCTTTCTTT
CAWSRTGGFLAEAFF